This TCR beta chain was recovered during a study of blood T cell repertoires in COVID-19. Study details: T cells, B-cell-depleted T cells, or PBMCs provided the cDNA or gDNA that served as material.

The method was immunoSEQ multiplex PCR; TCRdb's version includes in-frame clones alone and lacks a portion of them. The sample carries 250,000 or so clones, approximately 89% recorded once. The CDR3 has 13 residues. Trimming cost V 6 bases and J 8 bases; bases outside gene matches: 8. Germline V CDR1 and CDR2: MNHEY, SMNVEV (reference sequence). The age range of participants was about 18 to 100 years, with residence in about 25 US areas. This chain joins TRBV27 and TRBJ1-2; 8 bases line up with TRBD1. The sample was PBMCs or T cells enriched from blood (not recorded which). This sequence originates from a woman between 35 and 50 years old with acute COVID-19. In DNA, the CDR3 is TGTGCCAGCAGCCGACCACAGGGGGTAGGCTACACCTTC. Its translation: CASSRPQGVGYTF.